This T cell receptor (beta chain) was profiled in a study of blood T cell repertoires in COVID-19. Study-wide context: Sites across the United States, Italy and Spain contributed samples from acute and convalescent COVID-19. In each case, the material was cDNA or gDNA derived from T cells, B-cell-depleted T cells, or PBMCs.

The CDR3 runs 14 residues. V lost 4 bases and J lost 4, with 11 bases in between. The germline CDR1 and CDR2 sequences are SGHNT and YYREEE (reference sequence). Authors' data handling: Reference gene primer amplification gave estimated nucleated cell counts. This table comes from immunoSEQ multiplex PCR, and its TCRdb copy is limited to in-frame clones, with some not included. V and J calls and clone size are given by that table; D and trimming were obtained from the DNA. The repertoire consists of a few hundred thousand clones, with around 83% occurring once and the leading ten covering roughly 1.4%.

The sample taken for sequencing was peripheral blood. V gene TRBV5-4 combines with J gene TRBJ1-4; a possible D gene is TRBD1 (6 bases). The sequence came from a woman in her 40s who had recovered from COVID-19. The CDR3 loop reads CASSQGLDNEKLFF. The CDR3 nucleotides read TGTGCCAGCAGCCAGGGGCTAGATAATGAAAAACTGTTTTTT.